A single sample is the source of the 23 T cell receptor beta chains below, sequenced in a study of neurological immune-mediated disorders. TCRdb reanalysed the 5' RACE reads using MiXCR and keeps one entry per CDR3 protein. The sample contains 30,000 to 45,000 distinct CDR3 sequences, approximately 10% of which appear only once. Sequenced input: CD4+ T cells from blood. The receptors derive from a woman aged 25-40 years with HTLV-1-associated myelopathy (HAM/TSP).

In its sample, this clonotype was seen many times. This chain connects TRBV7-2 to TRBJ1-3; the match to TRBD1 covers 9 bases. Looked up from germline, CDR1 is SGHTA and CDR2 is FQGNSA. The junction had 6 bases not matched to a gene; V was cut back by 4 bases and J by 11 bases. The CDR3 is 13 amino acids. The CDR3 DNA reads as TGTGCCAGCAGCTCCGGGACAGGGAGACCCATATATTTT. Translating gives CASSSGTGRPIYF.

This clonotype has at least ten counts. The V and J genes are TRBV12-3 or TRBV12-4 and TRBJ1-2, with D perhaps matching TRBD1 (5 bases). The CDR3 runs 13 residues. The V and J ends lost 5 bases and 4 bases respectively, with 11 bases between them. CDR3 residues: CASSPGTVYGYTF. The CDR3 bases are TGTGCCAGCAGTCCCGGGACGGTCTATGGCTACACCTTC.

The chain couples TRBV30 to TRBJ1-2; no definite D call. V was cut by 2 bases and J by 7 bases, with 17 bases left in between. Looked up from germline, CDR1 is GTSNPN and CDR2 is SVGIG (reference sequence). This CDR3 is 14 amino acids long. The DNA for the CDR3 is TGTGCCTGGAGTCTGCAACGGGGAGTGGTTGGCTACACCTTC. It encodes CAWSLQRGVVGYTF.

The chain is built from TRBV29-1 and TRBJ2-7; possible D gene TRBD1, 5 bases. From germline, CDR1 is SQVTM and CDR2 ANQGSEA. CDR3 length: 11 residues. CDR3 residues: CSINRGYEQYF. The CDR3 coding sequence is TGCTCGATTAATAGGGGCTACGAGCAGTACTTC.

This clonotype was observed at least ten times. CDR3 in amino acids: CASSLEGYNRRGNEQFF. The CDR3 bases are TGCGCCAGCAGCTTGGAAGGTTATAACCGGCGGGGCAATGAGCAGTTCTTC. V gene TRBV5-1 combines with J gene TRBJ2-1; the D gene is possibly TRBD2 (6 bases). Germline V gene lookup returns CDR1 SGHRS and CDR2 YFSETQ. The length of the CDR3 is 17 residues. V was pared by 0 bases and J by 6 bases, with 19 bases between.

By share, this clonotype ranks as medium-sized. The chain links TRBV5-1 to TRBJ2-1; TRBD2 agrees at 8 bases. The germline gives CDR1 SGHRS, CDR2 YFSETQ. The CDR3 is 15 residues long. The trim removed 0 bases at V and 9 bases at J, leaving 8 bases unmatched. The CDR3 region has the DNA TGCGCCAGCAGCTTGGCGTGGGGCCTAGCGGGTGAGCAGTTCTTC. It encodes CASSLAWGLAGEQFF. Using reference TRBV5-1 and TRBJ2-1 for the parts outside the CDR3, the full variable domain is KAGVTQTPRYLIKTRGQQVTLSCSPISGHRSVSWYQQTPGQGLQFLFEYFSETQRNKGNFPGRFSGRQFSNSRSEMNVSTLELGDSALYLCASSLAWGLAGEQFFGPGTRLTVL.

This clonotype has at least ten counts. The chain is built from TRBV5-1 and TRBJ2-3; D is possibly TRBD1 (6 bases). The CDR3 is made up of 14 amino acids. V lost 1 base to trimming and J lost 4 bases, with 10 bases between them. Per germline, CDR1 SGHRS and CDR2 YFSETQ. As DNA, the CDR3 is TGCGCCAGCAGCTTGAATCAGGGGTCAGATACGCAGTATTTT. This encodes CASSLNQGSDTQYF.

This clonotype showed up many times. The gene calls are TRBV5-1 and TRBJ2-7; 8 nucleotides line up with TRBD1. The CDR3 has 15 residues. V was pared by 4 bases and J by 2 bases, with 8 bases of the junction left unmatched. Germline V gives CDR1 SGHRS, CDR2 YFSETQ. CDR3 coding DNA: TGCGCCAGCAGCCAGTACCAGACAGGGGCCTACGAGCAGTACTTC. It codes for CASSQYQTGAYEQYF.

This clonotype showed up many times. The rearrangement uses TRBV18 and TRBJ1-2; no firm D call. The CDR3 has 14 residues. Per the germline V gene, CDR1 is KGHSH and CDR2 is LQKENI. V lost 3 bases, J lost 8 bases, and 16 bases lay in between. The CDR3, as DNA: TGTGCCAGCTCACCTCCGAGCTCGGGGTACGGCTACACCTTC. Translated, it gives CASSPPSSGYGYTF. The complete variable domain, with remaining parts taken from reference TRBV18 and TRBJ1-2, reads NAGVMQNPRHLVRRRGQEARLRCSPMKGHSHVYWYRQLPEEGLKFMVYLQKENIIDESGMPKERFSAEFPKEGPSILRIQQVVRGDSAAYFCASSPPSSGYGYTFGSGTRLTVV.

To note about this clonotype: This may be a read error: a much more frequent sequence differs by one nucleotide. This rearrangement joins TRBV10-3 to TRBJ1-5; D call uncertain. V was clipped by 6 bases and J by 3 bases, with 9 bases between them. Germline V CDR1 and CDR2: ENHRY, SYGVKD. The CDR3 length is 13 residues. The CDR3 nucleotides are TGTGCCATCAGCCGACATGACAATCAGCCCCAGCATTTT. This encodes CAISRHDNQPQHF.

This clonotype was recorded many times. The V call is TRBV24-1, the J call TRBJ2-2; weak D call: TRBD2 (6 bases). V lost 3 bases and J 0 bases, leaving 13 bases between the germline ends. The CDR3 consists of 17 residues. Germline CDR1 is KGHDR and CDR2 is SFDVKD. The CDR3 here is CATSDPRTTSNTGELFF. The CDR3 DNA sequence: TGTGCCACCAGTGATCCTCGGACTACCTCGAACACCGGGGAGCTGTTTTTT.

By proportion, this clonotype is large. This chain uses TRBV20-1 with TRBJ2-1, with 16 bases fitting TRBD2. Germline assignment: CDR1 DFQATT and CDR2 SNEGSKA (reference sequence). The CDR3 loop spans 15 amino acids. J lost 9 bases, V lost 3 bases, and 5 bases had no gene match. In nucleotides, the CDR3 is TGCAGTGCTAGCGGGACTAGCGGGGGGGCCGTTGAGCAGTTCTTC. Residues: CSASGTSGGAVEQFF.

This clonotype was found many times. The chain has TRBV6-5 and TRBJ2-7; 7 nucleotides match TRBD1. Trimming removed 6 bases from V and 5 bases from J; junction bases left unmatched: 16. The CDR3 sequence is 16 residues long. Germline assignment: CDR1 MNHEY and CDR2 SVGAGI. CDR3 coding DNA: TGTGCCAGCAGCCCCCGACCGACAGGGAGAATCGACGAGCAGTACTTC. This gives the protein CASSPRPTGRIDEQYF.

This clonotype was found many times. The genes are TRBV20-1 and TRBJ1-2, with D unclear. V was pared by 3 bases and J by 6 bases, with 11 bases between. Germline loops: CDR1 DFQATT, CDR2 SNEGSKA (reference sequence). This CDR3 spans 12 amino acids. The DNA of the CDR3 is TGCAGTGCTAGTGGGCAGGACCATGGCTACACCTTC. This codes for CSASGQDHGYTF.

In its sample, this clonotype was seen many times. Written as DNA, the CDR3 is TGTGCCAGCAGCCAAGGAGGGGGCAATTCACCCCTCCACTTT. Its protein product is CASSQGGGNSPLHF. The chain recombines TRBV3-1 with TRBJ1-6, with 7 bases fitting TRBD1. V was clipped by 1 base and J by 7 bases; unmatched bases: 1. From germline, CDR1 is LGHDT and CDR2 YNNKEL (reference sequence). This CDR3 has 14 amino acids.

This clonotype was detected many times. The chain recombines TRBV20-1 with TRBJ1-5, with D tentatively TRBD1 (6 bases). The CDR3 has 14 amino acids. CDR1 and CDR2 from the germline V gene are DFQATT and SNEGSKA (reference sequence). Trimming left V 0 bases short and J 7 bases short, with 13 bases between. The CDR3 DNA reads as TGCAGTGCTAGAGATTACAGGGCTGGGCAGCCCCAGCATTTT. It codes for CSARDYRAGQPQHF.

This clonotype was observed at least ten times. The genes are TRBV7-2 and TRBJ1-4; 7 bases agree with TRBD1. This CDR3 spans 13 amino acids. Trimming at V came to 5 bases and at J to 8 bases, leaving 5 bases not matched to a gene. The germline V gene encodes CDR1 SGHTA and CDR2 FQGNSA. The CDR3 bases are TGTGCCAGCAGCCTTGGACAGGTGGAAAAACTGTTTTTT. Protein sequence: CASSLGQVEKLFF.

This clonotype was seen ten or more times. The V call is TRBV2, the J call TRBJ1-5, with a weak D call TRBD1 (6 bases). Germline CDR1 is SNHLY and CDR2 is FYNNEI. Trimming took 4 bases from V and 4 from J, leaving 14 bases between them. The CDR3 totals 15 residues. For the CDR3, the DNA is TGTGCCAGCAGTGCTACAGGGTTAGATAATCAGCCCCAGCATTTT. It is translated as CASSATGLDNQPQHF.

This clonotype was detected many times. The chain carries TRBV20-1 and TRBJ2-7, with 7 nucleotides matching TRBD1. J was trimmed by 3 bases and V by 5 bases; bases with no gene match: 4. CDR1 and CDR2 (germline): DFQATT, SNEGSKA (reference sequence). This CDR3 has 12 amino acids. The CDR3 DNA is TGCAGTGCTGGGGACAGTAACTACGAGCAGTACTTC. Protein product: CSAGDSNYEQYF.

The chain uses TRBV20-1 and TRBJ2-7, with no clear D. The CDR3 has 11 residues. Germline V gene lookup returns CDR1 DFQATT and CDR2 SNEGSKA (reference sequence). V dropped 4 bases and J dropped 10 bases, with 14 bases sitting between them. The CDR3 region is CSAMDRITQYF. CDR3 DNA sequence: TGCAGTGCTATGGACCGAATAACTCAGTACTTC.

This clonotype came up many times. The CDR3 is CSVGLGGNQPQHF. The DNA of the CDR3 is TGCAGCGTTGGTCTAGGAGGCAATCAGCCCCAGCATTTT. V is TRBV29-1 and J is TRBJ1-5; no clear D gene. V dropped 4 bases and J dropped 2 bases, with 9 bases sitting between them. CDR1 and CDR2 from the germline V gene are SQVTM and ANQGSEA. The CDR3 is made up of 13 amino acids.

This clonotype showed up many times. The germline gene is not matched at one end of the junction; a read error may be the cause. This chain links TRBV20-1 with TRBJ1-4, with 10 bases matching TRBD1. The germline V gene has CDR1 DFQATT and CDR2 SNEGSKA (reference sequence). The CDR3 spans 11 residues. The CDR3 DNA reads as TGTGCCGGGACAGGGGATGAAAAACTGTTTTTT. It codes for CAGTGDEKLFF.

This clonotype has ten or more counts. V and J are TRBV7-2 and TRBJ1-6, with D perhaps matching TRBD1 (5 bases). Germline lookup yields CDR1 SGHTA and CDR2 FQGNSA. The ends were cut back, 2 bases at V and 11 bases at J, with 13 bases in the middle. This CDR3 is built from 14 residues. The chain's CDR3 is CASSLIREGAPLHF. In nucleotides, the CDR3 is TGTGCCAGCAGCTTAATCAGGGAAGGGGCACCCCTCCACTTT.